Below, 30 T cell receptor beta chains from the same sample are listed, as sequenced in a study of blood T cell repertoires in COVID-19. The protocol was immunoSEQ multiplex PCR, while the TCRdb copy is restricted to in-frame clones and leaves out a portion. The sample includes 80,000 or so clones, 91% of them seen just once. Specimen: peripheral blood. The source of these receptors is a woman aged 50 to 60 in a cohort sampled during active COVID-19.

This clone was recorded once. This chain uses TRBV6-2 or TRBV6-3 with TRBJ2-1; D is unclear. Deletions cut 6 bases from V and 6 bases from J, with 12 bases between. This CDR3 comprises 13 residues. Germline CDR1 is MNHEY and CDR2 is SVGEGT. The CDR3 region is CASSIRLANEQFF. CDR3 coding DNA: TGTGCCAGCAGCATCAGACTTGCCAATGAGCAGTTCTTC.

The V gene is TRBV4-1, the J gene TRBJ2-7; no clear D. The V end lost 0 bases, the J end lost 3 bases, and 15 bases lay between the germline ends. CDR3 length equals 16 residues. The germline V gene encodes CDR1 MGHRA and CDR2 YSYEKL. Here the CDR3 DNA reads TGCGCCAGCAGCCAAGAATCGACCGCGGCGCTCTACGAGCAGTACTTC. This codes for CASSQESTAALYEQYF.

The rearrangement uses TRBV19 and TRBJ2-6; D not certain. The CDR3 runs to 15 residues. V was cut by 5 bases and J by 0 bases, with 8 bases left in between. The germline gives CDR1 LNHDA, CDR2 SQIVND (reference sequence). The CDR3 protein is CASSSVLSGANVLTF. CDR3 DNA sequence: TGTGCCAGTAGTTCTGTCCTCTCTGGGGCCAACGTCCTGACTTTC.

The chain couples TRBV4-1 to TRBJ2-1, with TRBD1 identical over 8 bases. This CDR3 spans 13 amino acids. Germline V lookup: CDR1 MGHRA, CDR2 YSYEKL. With V trimmed by 1 base and J by 16 bases, 9 bases remained unmatched. The CDR3 DNA reads TGCGCCAGCAGCCAAGCCGGGGGACAGGCTTACTTCTTC. The encoded protein is CASSQAGGQAYFF.

This chain uses TRBV12-5 with TRBJ2-3, with TRBD2 as a possible D gene (5 bases). The CDR3 contains 13 residues. The germline CDR1 and CDR2 sequences are LGHNT and FRNRAP. With 7 bases removed from V and 3 bases from J, the gap between germline ends came to 11 bases. CDR3 bases: TGTGCTAGTGCTGCGGGTCGTACAGATACGCAGTATTTT. Encoded protein: CASAAGRTDTQYF.

The genes are TRBV5-1 and TRBJ2-2, with 8 bases matching TRBD1. The CDR3 runs 15 residues. V trimming: 4 bases; J trimming: 5 bases; junction bases outside the gene matches: 7. Germline V gives CDR1 SGHRS, CDR2 YFSETQ. CDR3 residues: CASSKDRAGTGELFF. As DNA, the CDR3 is TGCGCCAGCAGCAAGGACAGGGCTGGGACCGGGGAGCTGTTTTTT. The variable domain in full, with the rest retrieved from reference TRBV5-1 and TRBJ2-2, is KAGVTQTPRYLIKTRGQQVTLSCSPISGHRSVSWYQQTPGQGLQFLFEYFSETQRNKGNFPGRFSGRQFSNSRSEMNVSTLELGDSALYLCASSKDRAGTGELFFGEGSRLTVL.

The chain links TRBV3-1 (or the pseudogene TRBV3-2) to TRBJ1-2, with a tentative D call TRBD1 (6 bases). V lost 0 bases and J lost 8, with 13 bases in between. Germline assignment: CDR1 LGHDT and CDR2 YNNKEL (reference sequence). The CDR3 has 14 amino acids. The CDR3 loop is CASSQDSGGRGYTF. The CDR3 nucleotides read TGTGCCAGCAGCCAAGACTCGGGGGGCAGGGGCTACACCTTC.

In this sample, this clone is medium-sized. The chain joins TRBV11-2 to TRBJ1-3, with D perhaps TRBD1 (5 bases). V was shortened by 2 bases and J by 1 base, with 9 bases between the two germline ends. The CDR3 covers 15 residues. CDR1 and CDR2 from the germline V gene are SGHAT and FQNNGV. The CDR3 is CASSLLSGSGNTIYF. The CDR3 DNA reads as TGTGCCAGCAGCTTACTTTCAGGGTCTGGAAACACCATATATTTT.

The V and J genes are TRBV9 and TRBJ1-2, with D possibly TRBD1 on 6 matching bases. V was shortened by 0 bases and J by 2 bases, with 8 bases between the two germline ends. The CDR3 covers 14 residues. Germline V gene lookup returns CDR1 SGDLS and CDR2 YYNGEE. This CDR3 is CASSVEDRNYGYTF. For the CDR3, the DNA is TGTGCCAGCAGCGTAGAGGACAGAAACTATGGCTACACCTTC. The complete variable domain, with remaining parts taken from reference TRBV9 and TRBJ1-2, reads DSGVTQTPKHLITATGQRVTLRCSPRSGDLSVYWYQQSLDQGLQFLIQYYNGEERAKGNILERFSAQQFPDLHSELNLSSLELGDSALYFCASSVEDRNYGYTFGSGTRLTVV.

The CDR3 DNA reads TGTGCCAGCTCACCACTCACCGTCCGGGAGACCCAGTACTTC. Protein: CASSPLTVRETQYF. The chain carries TRBV18 and TRBJ2-5; D uncertain. The CDR3 is 14 amino acids. Germline V gives CDR1 KGHSH, CDR2 LQKENI. Deletions cut 1 base from V and 5 bases from J, with 11 bases between.

The J gene is TRBJ2-1, the V gene TRBV2; a weak D match, TRBD2 (6 bases). This CDR3 is 14 amino acids long. V gave up 10 bases and J gave up 3 bases, with 16 bases separating them. Germline values: CDR1 SNHLY, CDR2 FYNNEI. Here the CDR3 reads CATHDGRYYNEQFF. The CDR3 DNA is TGTGCCACCCATGACGGGAGATACTACAATGAGCAGTTCTTC.

The chain uses TRBV7-9 and TRBJ2-5; D is possibly TRBD1 (6 bases). This CDR3 has 14 residues. Germline CDR1 SEHNR, CDR2 FQNEAQ (reference sequence). V was pared by 1 base and J by 5 bases, with 11 bases between. CDR3 DNA: TGTGCCAGCAGCTTAGGGTGGCAGGGGGAGACCCAGTACTTC. Translation: CASSLGWQGETQYF.

This rearrangement joins TRBV6-5 to TRBJ2-2; D is perhaps TRBD1 (6 bases). The CDR3 length is 15 residues. Looked up from germline, CDR1 is MNHEY and CDR2 is SVGAGI. V lost 8 bases to trimming and J lost 0 bases, with 13 bases between them. CDR3 amino acids: CASVGHPTNTGELFF. The CDR3 DNA sequence: TGTGCCAGCGTGGGACACCCTACGAACACCGGGGAGCTGTTTTTT.

The J gene is TRBJ2-7, the V gene TRBV10-3, with 8 bases lining up with TRBD2. Trimming at V came to 2 bases and at J to 3 bases, leaving 12 bases not matched to a gene. There are 17 residues in the CDR3. CDR1 is ENHRY and CDR2 is SYGVKD in the germline V gene. CDR3 coding DNA: TGTGCCATCAGTGAGCATCCGGGACTAGGGGGGAGCTACGAGCAGTACTTC. Its translation: CAISEHPGLGGSYEQYF.

This clone was found once. The rearrangement links TRBV6-1 to TRBJ1-6; 9 bases line up with TRBD1. V trimming: 8 bases; J trimming: 5 bases; junction bases outside the gene matches: 4. This CDR3 contains 14 residues. Germline CDR1 and CDR2: MNHNS and SASEGT. This CDR3 is CASEDRGDNSPLHF. CDR3 nucleotides: TGTGCCAGCGAAGACAGGGGGGATAATTCACCCCTCCACTTT.

CDR3 nucleotide sequence: TGTGCCAGCAGCCTCCAGTACAGGGATGAGCAGTTCTTC. The encoded protein is CASSLQYRDEQFF. The chain has TRBV3-1 (or the pseudogene TRBV3-2) and TRBJ2-1; the D gene is possibly TRBD1 (6 bases). The V end was cut by 4 bases, the J end by 8 bases, with 12 bases between. This CDR3 contains 13 residues. Germline V gene data show CDR1 as LGHDT and CDR2 as YNNKEL (reference sequence).

Points on this clone: This specimen includes other DNA sequences encoding the same CDR3. The chain links TRBV19 to TRBJ1-1; D is possibly TRBD1 (6 bases). Per germline, CDR1 LNHDA and CDR2 SQIVND (reference sequence). This CDR3 region has 14 residues. The V and J ends lost 6 bases and 0 bases respectively, with 11 bases between them. Written as DNA, the CDR3 is TGTGCCAGTAGCGGACAGCTCATGAACACTGAAGCTTTCTTT. Protein sequence: CASSGQLMNTEAFF.

The chain employs TRBV28 and TRBJ1-2; D unclear. This CDR3 spans 13 amino acids. CDR1 and CDR2 from the germline V gene are MDHEN and SYDVKM. V lost 9 bases, J lost 1 base, and 12 bases lay in between. CDR3 DNA: TGTGCCAGTCAATGGGCAATTAACTATGGCTACACCTTC. Encoded protein: CASQWAINYGYTF.

This rearrangement joins TRBV9 to TRBJ1-1; perhaps TRBD1 as D (5 bases). This CDR3 comprises 15 residues. The V gene's germline CDR1 is SGDLS and CDR2 YYNGEE. With 3 bases removed from V and 4 bases from J, the gap between germline ends came to 16 bases. This CDR3 reads CASSGSPGFGTEAFF. The CDR3 nucleotides read TGTGCCAGCAGCGGAAGCCCAGGGTTTGGCACTGAAGCTTTCTTT.

The chain carries TRBV20-1 and TRBJ2-1; TRBD2 is a possible D gene (5 bases). Trimming shortened V by 3 bases and J by 5 bases, and 17 bases separated the two germline ends. CDR3 length equals 15 residues. Germline V gene data show CDR1 as DFQATT and CDR2 as SNEGSKA (reference sequence). For the CDR3, the DNA is TGCAGTGCTAGTTTAGCGCTTGAGCCCCACAATGAGCAGTTCTTC. Its translation: CSASLALEPHNEQFF.

The CDR3 loop reads CASSQRGPRQGAWSTEAFF. The CDR3, as DNA: TGTGCCAGCAGCCAGAGGGGACCTCGACAGGGGGCTTGGAGCACTGAAGCTTTCTTT. This chain links TRBV4-2 with TRBJ1-1; 10 bases are shared with TRBD1. The trim removed 3 bases at V and 4 bases at J, leaving 17 bases unmatched. The germline gives CDR1 LGHNA, CDR2 YNFKEQ. CDR3 length equals 19 residues.

This chain connects TRBV19 to TRBJ2-7, with D tentatively TRBD1 (5 bases). Germline CDR1 LNHDA, CDR2 SQIVND (reference sequence). The CDR3 totals 11 residues. V was pared by 2 bases and J by 7 bases, with 6 bases between. The CDR3 region has the DNA TGTGCCAGTAGTATAAACAGGGAGCAGTACTTC. This sequence encodes CASSINREQYF.

The chain couples TRBV9 to TRBJ2-1, with 8 bases fitting TRBD2. V trimming: 0 bases; J trimming: 8 bases; junction bases outside the gene matches: 7. CDR3 length equals 15 residues. CDR1 and CDR2 from the germline V gene are SGDLS and YYNGEE. The CDR3 sequence: CASSVDGGAIDEQFF. The CDR3 DNA reads as TGTGCCAGCAGCGTAGACGGGGGGGCCATCGATGAGCAGTTCTTC.

A few counts support this clone. This chain connects TRBV19 to TRBJ2-7, with TRBD2 identical over 14 bases. The germline V gene has CDR1 LNHDA and CDR2 SQIVND (reference sequence). This CDR3 spans 19 amino acids. Trimming at V came to 5 bases and at J to 2 bases, leaving 14 bases not matched to a gene. The CDR3 protein is CASSRKPPGLAGAAYEQYF. The CDR3 DNA sequence: TGTGCCAGTAGTCGTAAGCCTCCGGGACTAGCGGGGGCCGCCTACGAGCAGTACTTC.

V gene TRBV18 combines with J gene TRBJ2-7; D unresolved. Trimming left V 0 bases short and J 7 bases short, with 13 bases between. The CDR3 has 14 amino acids. The germline CDR1 and CDR2 sequences are KGHSH and LQKENI. The CDR3 region is CASSPPTPAREQYF. DNA of the CDR3: TGTGCCAGCTCACCACCGACTCCCGCGAGGGAGCAGTACTTC.

This chain connects TRBV19 to TRBJ1-5; weak D call: TRBD1 (6 bases). Germline V gene sequence: CDR1 LNHDA, CDR2 SQIVND (reference sequence). CDR3 size: 15 residues. V was trimmed by 1 base and J by 5 bases, leaving 12 bases between them. The CDR3 DNA is TGTGCCAGTAGTATAGCGGGGGGGGCCCATCAGCCCCAGCATTTT. Translation gives CASSIAGGAHQPQHF.

The V gene is TRBV11-2, the J gene TRBJ1-5, with D tentatively TRBD1 (6 bases). CDR1 is SGHAT and CDR2 is FQNNGV in the germline V gene. This CDR3 has 19 amino acids. V gave up 2 bases and J gave up 1 base, with 21 bases separating them. The chain's CDR3 is CASSLNNPWETGSNQPQHF. The CDR3 nucleotides are TGTGCCAGCAGCTTAAATAATCCTTGGGAGACAGGAAGCAATCAGCCCCAGCATTTT.

V usage is TRBV9 and J usage is TRBJ1-1; a weak D match, TRBD1 (6 bases). There are 15 residues in the CDR3. The V gene's germline CDR1 is SGDLS and CDR2 YYNGEE. Trimming removed 5 bases at V and 1 base at J, with 15 bases between. CDR3: CASRLHRVWNTEAFF. The CDR3 region has the DNA TGTGCCAGCAGGCTCCACAGGGTCTGGAACACTGAAGCTTTCTTT.

The rearrangement joins TRBV5-4 to TRBJ2-3; 10 nucleotides align to TRBD2. The CDR3 totals 15 residues. Germline loops: CDR1 SGHNT, CDR2 YYREEE (reference sequence). J lost 4 bases, V lost 5 bases, and 7 bases had no gene match. The CDR3 region has the DNA TGTGCCAGCAGTTCTAGCGGGGGTTACGCAGATACGCAGTATTTT. This codes for CASSSSGGYADTQYF.

V usage is TRBV10-3 and J usage is TRBJ2-2; TRBD1 is a possible D gene (7 bases). V lost 3 bases and J 2 bases, leaving 19 bases between the germline ends. CDR1 and CDR2 (germline): ENHRY, SYGVKD. The CDR3 spans 18 residues. CDR3 in amino acids: CAISDGGTEFPNTGELFF. For the CDR3, the DNA is TGTGCCATCAGTGATGGAGGGACAGAATTTCCCAACACCGGGGAGCTGTTTTTT.